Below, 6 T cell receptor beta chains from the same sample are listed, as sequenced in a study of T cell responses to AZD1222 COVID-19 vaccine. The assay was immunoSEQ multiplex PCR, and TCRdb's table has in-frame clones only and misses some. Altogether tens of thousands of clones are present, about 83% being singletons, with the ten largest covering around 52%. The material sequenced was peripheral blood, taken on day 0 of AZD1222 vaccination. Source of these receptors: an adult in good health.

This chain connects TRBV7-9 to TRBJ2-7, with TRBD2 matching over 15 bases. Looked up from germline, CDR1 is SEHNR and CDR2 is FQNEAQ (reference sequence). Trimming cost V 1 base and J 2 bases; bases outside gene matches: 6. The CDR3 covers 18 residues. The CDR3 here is CASSLEGTSGRSPYEQYF. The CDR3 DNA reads TGTGCCAGCAGCTTAGAGGGGACTAGCGGGAGGTCTCCCTACGAGCAGTACTTC.

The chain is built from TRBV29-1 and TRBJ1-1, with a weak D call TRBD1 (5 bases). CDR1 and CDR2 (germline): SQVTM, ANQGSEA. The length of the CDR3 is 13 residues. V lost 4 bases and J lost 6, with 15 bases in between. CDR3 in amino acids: CSVGGLTGAEAFF. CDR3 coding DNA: TGCAGCGTTGGTGGGTTAACGGGGGCTGAAGCTTTCTTT.

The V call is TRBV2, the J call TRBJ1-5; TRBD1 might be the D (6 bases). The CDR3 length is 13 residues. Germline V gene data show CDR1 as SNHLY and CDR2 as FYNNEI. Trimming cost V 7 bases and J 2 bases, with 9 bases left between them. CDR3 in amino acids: CASMGHGNQPQHF. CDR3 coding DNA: TGTGCCAGCATGGGACACGGCAATCAGCCCCAGCATTTT.

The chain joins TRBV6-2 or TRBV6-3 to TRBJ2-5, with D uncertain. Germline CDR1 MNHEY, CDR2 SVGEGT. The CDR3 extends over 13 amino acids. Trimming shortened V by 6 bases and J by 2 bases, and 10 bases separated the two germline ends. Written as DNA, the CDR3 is TGTGCCAGCAGCCCAGTGAGTCAAGAGACCCAGTACTTC. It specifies CASSPVSQETQYF.

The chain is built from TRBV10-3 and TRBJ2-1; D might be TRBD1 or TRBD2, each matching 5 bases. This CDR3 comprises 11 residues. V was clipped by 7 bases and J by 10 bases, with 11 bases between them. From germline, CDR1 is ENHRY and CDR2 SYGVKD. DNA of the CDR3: TGTGCCATCATTTCCGGGGACGAGCAGTTCTTC. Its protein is CAIISGDEQFF.

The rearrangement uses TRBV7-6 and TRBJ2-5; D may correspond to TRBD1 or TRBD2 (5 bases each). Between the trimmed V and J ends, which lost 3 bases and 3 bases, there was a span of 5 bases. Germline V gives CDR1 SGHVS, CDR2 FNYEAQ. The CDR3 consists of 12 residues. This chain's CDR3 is CASSLGEETQYF. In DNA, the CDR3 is TGTGCCAGCAGCTTGGGGGAAGAGACCCAGTACTTC.